This T cell receptor (beta chain) comes out of a study of blood T cell repertoires in COVID-19. About the research overall: Samples came from the United States, Italy and Spain, spanning acute and convalescent COVID-19. From T cells, B-cell-depleted T cells, or PBMCs came the material, which was cDNA or gDNA.

The ends were cut back, 0 bases at V and 0 bases at J, with 7 bases in the middle. This CDR3 comprises 15 residues. The V gene's germline CDR1 is SGDLS and CDR2 YYNGEE. Source study methods: Reference gene primer amplification yielded estimated nucleated cell counts. Clones were sequenced by immunoSEQ multiplex PCR, and TCRdb holds only the in-frame ones, with some missing. D and trimming were read from the DNA, whereas the V and J calls and clone size are those reported in that table. The sample includes 110,000 to 150,000 clones, about 80% seen only once; the top ten take 3.5% to 4%. This chain connects TRBV9 to TRBJ2-1, with no clear D. This TCR was sampled from a man in his sixties or seventies who had recovered from COVID-19. Input material: peripheral blood. The CDR3 reads CASSVVPSSYNEQFF. In DNA form, the CDR3 reads TGTGCCAGCAGCGTAGTTCCGAGCTCCTACAATGAGCAGTTCTTC.